One sample yielded the 10 T cell receptor beta chains listed below, sequenced in a study of cytomegalovirus exposure and HLA in healthy donors. The data were produced by immunoSEQ multiplex PCR, yet TCRdb's version contains in-frame clones alone and is incomplete. Found here are 100,000 to 150,000 clones, approximately 94% of them singletons; the top ten hold roughly 1.3%. The sequenced sample consisted of PBMCs. The receptors come from a young woman in good health and CMV-seronegative.

The V and J genes are TRBV19 and TRBJ2-2; 8 bases line up with TRBD1. V was clipped by 0 bases and J by 4 bases; unmatched bases: 1. CDR3 length: 15 residues. Germline V gene lookup returns CDR1 LNHDA and CDR2 SQIVND (reference sequence). CDR3 region: CASSIDRGRTGELFF. DNA for the CDR3: TGTGCCAGTAGTATAGACAGGGGGCGCACCGGGGAGCTGTTTTTT.

The rearrangement uses TRBV18 and TRBJ1-4; D may be TRBD1 (5 bases). Germline lookup yields CDR1 KGHSH and CDR2 LQKENI. Trimming removed 2 bases from V and 2 bases from J, with 6 bases in between. This CDR3 is built from 14 residues. For the CDR3, the DNA is TGTGCCAGCTCACCAAGGGGTACTAATGAAAAACTGTTTTTT. This sequence encodes CASSPRGTNEKLFF.

The V gene is TRBV18, the J gene TRBJ1-2, with D possibly TRBD1 on 6 matching bases. The CDR3 is 17 amino acids. The V end was cut by 3 bases, the J end by 1 base, with 18 bases between. Germline V gene data show CDR1 as KGHSH and CDR2 as LQKENI. This CDR3 is CASSPDRGRDINYGYTF. The CDR3 bases are TGTGCCAGCTCACCGGATCGCGGCAGGGACATTAACTATGGCTACACCTTC.

This chain uses TRBV7-9 with TRBJ1-5; TRBD1 matches at 11 bases. The CDR3 runs to 15 residues. CDR1 and CDR2 from the germline V gene are SEHNR and FQNEAQ (reference sequence). V shed 1 base and J 7 bases; nucleotides not matched to a gene: 3. In DNA, the CDR3 is TGTGCCAGCAGCTTAGGAGGACAGGGGGCCCAGCCCCAGCATTTT. Its translation: CASSLGGQGAQPQHF.

The chain recombines TRBV7-9 with TRBJ1-1; D is perhaps TRBD1 (6 bases). The CDR3 runs to 14 residues. Germline CDR1 SEHNR, CDR2 FQNEAQ (reference sequence). V lost 5 bases and J 5 bases, leaving 15 bases between the germline ends. The CDR3 DNA reads as TGTGCCAGCAGCCCTATAACTGACAGGACTGAAGCTTTCTTT. This translates into CASSPITDRTEAFF.

The J gene is TRBJ1-1, the V gene TRBV5-4, with 9 bases that match TRBD1. The V and J ends lost 2 bases and 5 bases, in that order; junction bases with no gene match: 4. The germline CDR1 and CDR2 sequences are SGHNT and YYREEE (reference sequence). The CDR3 is made up of 14 amino acids. In nucleotides, the CDR3 is TGTGCCAGCAGCTTCAACAGGGGGCAAACTGAAGCTTTCTTT. It encodes CASSFNRGQTEAFF.

V usage is TRBV15 and J usage is TRBJ2-7; TRBD2 aligns across 8 bases. The CDR3 consists of 16 residues. The junction had 11 bases not matched to a gene; V was cut back by 1 base and J by 6 bases. Germline V gene data show CDR1 as LNHNV and CDR2 as YYDKDF (reference sequence). The CDR3 DNA follows: TGTGCCACCAGCAGAGGGGGGACGGGAGGGCATAGCGAGCAGTACTTC. Protein: CATSRGGTGGHSEQYF.

This clone was recorded only once. The chain is built from TRBV6-6 and TRBJ2-1; TRBD1 is a possible D gene (6 bases). V lost 5 bases to trimming and J lost 6 bases, with 17 bases between them. From germline, CDR1 is MNHNY and CDR2 SVGAGI (reference sequence). The CDR3 sequence is 15 residues long. The CDR3 reads CASSPSWGQGNEQFF. The CDR3 DNA follows: TGTGCCAGCAGTCCCAGTTGGGGGCAAGGCAATGAGCAGTTCTTC.

A single count supports this clone. The chain is built from TRBV25-1 and TRBJ1-4, with TRBD1 matching 7 bases. From germline, CDR1 is MGHDK and CDR2 SYGVNS. Unmatched junction bases numbered 12, after V lost 8 bases and J lost 3 bases. The CDR3 totals 16 residues. CDR3 region: CASGAENRGANEKLFF. DNA for the CDR3: TGTGCCAGCGGAGCCGAAAACAGGGGTGCTAATGAAAAACTGTTTTTT.

The DNA of the CDR3 is TGTGCCATCACCCATAGCGGGGCCTACAATGAGCAGTTCTTC. It encodes CAITHSGAYNEQFF. This rearrangement joins TRBV10-3 to TRBJ2-1, with 8 bases matching TRBD2. The CDR3 runs to 14 residues. From germline, CDR1 is ENHRY and CDR2 SYGVKD. Trimming cost V 7 bases and J 2 bases; bases outside gene matches: 4.